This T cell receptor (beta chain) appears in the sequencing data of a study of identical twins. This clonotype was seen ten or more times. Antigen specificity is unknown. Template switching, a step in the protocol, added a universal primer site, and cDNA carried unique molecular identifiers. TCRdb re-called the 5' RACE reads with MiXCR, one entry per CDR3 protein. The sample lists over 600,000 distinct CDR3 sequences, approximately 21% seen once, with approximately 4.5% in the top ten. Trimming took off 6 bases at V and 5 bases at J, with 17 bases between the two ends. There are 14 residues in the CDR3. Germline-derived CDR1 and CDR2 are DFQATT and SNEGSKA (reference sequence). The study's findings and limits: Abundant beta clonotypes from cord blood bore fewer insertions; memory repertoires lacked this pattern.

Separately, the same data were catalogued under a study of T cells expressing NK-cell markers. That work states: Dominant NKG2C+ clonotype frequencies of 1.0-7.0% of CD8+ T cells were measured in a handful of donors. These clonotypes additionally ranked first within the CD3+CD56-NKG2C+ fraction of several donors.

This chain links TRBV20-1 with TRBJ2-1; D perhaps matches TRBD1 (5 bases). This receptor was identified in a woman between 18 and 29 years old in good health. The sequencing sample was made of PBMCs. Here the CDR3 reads CSALPPGLHNEQFF. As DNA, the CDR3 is TGCAGTGCGCTCCCCCCAGGGCTCCACAATGAGCAGTTCTTC.